This note documents a single TCR beta chain sequence. Its antigen is undetermined. The data are from a study of persistence of HIV-infected CD4 T cells. Study conclusions and caveats: CMV- and Gag-responding cells had lower TCRbeta richness than CD3/CD28-responding cells.

V shed 2 bases and J 10 bases; nucleotides not matched to a gene: 16. The CDR3 has 17 residues. CDR1 is MDHEN and CDR2 is SYDVKM in the germline V gene. The immunoSEQ assay was version 4, run in survey mode. Each sample used up to about 1 ug genomic DNA diluted to approximately 10 ng/uL. The method was immunoSEQ multiplex PCR; TCRdb's version includes in-frame clones alone and lacks a portion of them. The sample has 35,000 to 40,000 clones; over 80% are singletons. This nonspecific control used anti-CD3/anti-CD28 bead stimulation of CD4+ T cells. Sorting of responding CD4+ T cells relied on upregulated CD40 ligand together with CD69. Undetectable plasma HIV-1 RNA below 50 copies/mL lasted at least 4 years.

V is TRBV28 and J is TRBJ1-4; 7 positions match TRBD1. The clonotype comes from an adult man with HIV who was CMV-seropositive. The sequencing here drew on CD4+ T cells sorted from PBMCs after approximately 19-hour stimulation, taken from a patient who received antiretroviral therapy. The CDR3 DNA sequence: TGTGCCAGCAGTTTACGGACCTGGGCAGGGGGATTGGGAAAACTGTTTTTT. It translates to CASSLRTWAGGLGKLFF. Using reference TRBV28 and TRBJ1-4 for the parts outside the CDR3, the full variable domain is DVKVTQSSRYLVKRTGEKVFLECVQDMDHENMFWYRQDPGLGLRLIYFSYDVKMKEKGDIPEGYSVSREKKERFSLILESASTNQTSMYLCASSLRTWAGGLGKLFFGSGTQLSVL.